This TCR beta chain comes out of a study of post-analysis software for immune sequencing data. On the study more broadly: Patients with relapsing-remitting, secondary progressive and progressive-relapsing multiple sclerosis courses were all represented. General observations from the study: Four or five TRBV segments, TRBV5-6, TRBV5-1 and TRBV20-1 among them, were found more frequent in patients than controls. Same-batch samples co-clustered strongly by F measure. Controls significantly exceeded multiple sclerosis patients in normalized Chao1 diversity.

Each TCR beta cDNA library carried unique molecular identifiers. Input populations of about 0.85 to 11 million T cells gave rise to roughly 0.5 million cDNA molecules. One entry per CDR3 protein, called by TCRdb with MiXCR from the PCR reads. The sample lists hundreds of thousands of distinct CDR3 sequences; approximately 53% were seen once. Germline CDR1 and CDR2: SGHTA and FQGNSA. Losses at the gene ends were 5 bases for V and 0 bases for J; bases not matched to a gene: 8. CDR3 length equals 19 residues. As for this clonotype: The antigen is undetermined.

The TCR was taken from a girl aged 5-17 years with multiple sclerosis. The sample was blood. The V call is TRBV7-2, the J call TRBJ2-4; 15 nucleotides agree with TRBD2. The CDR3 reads CASSLRTSGGVLAKNIQYF. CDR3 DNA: TGTGCCAGCAGCCTCCGGACTAGCGGGGGGGTATTAGCCAAAAACATTCAGTACTTC.